This entry lists 17 T cell receptor beta chains sequenced from one sample in a study of HIV-infected children after antiretroviral therapy interruption. Treatment denoted: PENTA 11 planned treatment interruption arm or continuous ART arm. A 3' RACE protocol on RNA, with unique molecular identifiers, produced the TCR library. TCRdb reanalysed the 3' RACE reads using MiXCR and keeps one entry per CDR3 protein. The sample carries 40,000 or so distinct CDR3 sequences, approximately 7% recorded once. The material sequenced was CD45RA+ CD4+ T cells from PBMCs, pooled from several time points, taken from a donor given antiretroviral therapy, either interrupted or continuous. Subset of the sample: naive CD4+ CD45RA+ CD45RO- T cells. These receptor sequences come from a pool of human donors with HIV.

At least ten counts were recorded for this clonotype. The chain links TRBV27 to TRBJ1-2; D unclear. The CDR3 is made up of 13 amino acids. V was trimmed by 0 bases and J by 6 bases, leaving 8 bases between them. Germline CDR1 reads MNHEY; CDR2 reads SMNVEV (reference sequence). CDR3 region: CASSLSGLDGYTF. The CDR3 nucleotides are TGTGCCAGCAGTTTATCAGGGTTGGATGGCTACACCTTC.

This clonotype was detected ten times or more. This sequence joins TRBV14 and TRBJ2-1; 9 bases fit TRBD2. The CDR3 covers 17 residues. Trimming at V came to 0 bases and at J to 2 bases, leaving 5 bases not matched to a gene. Germline V gene lookup returns CDR1 SGHDN and CDR2 FVKESK. CDR3 in DNA: TGTGCCAGCAGCCAAGAATGGCTAGCGGGAACCTACAATGAGCAGTTCTTC. Translation gives CASSQEWLAGTYNEQFF.

This clonotype occurred many times. V gene TRBV7-9 combines with J gene TRBJ1-1; TRBD1 agrees at 7 bases. The CDR3 covers 15 residues. With 1 base clipped from V and 2 bases from J, the junction kept 4 bases outside the gene matches. Germline values: CDR1 SEHNR, CDR2 FQNEAQ (reference sequence). CDR3 bases: TGTGCCAGCAGCTTAGACAGGGGACGAAACACTGAAGCTTTCTTT. Its translation is CASSLDRGRNTEAFF. Variable domain in full (rest from reference TRBV7-9 and TRBJ1-1): DTGVSQNPRHKITKRGQNVTFRCDPISEHNRLYWYRQTLGQGPEFLTYFQNEAQLEKSRLLSDRFSAERPKGSFSTLEIQRTEQGDSAMYLCASSLDRGRNTEAFFGQGTRLTVV.

The table lists this clonotype with many counts. This rearrangement joins TRBV12-3 or TRBV12-4 to TRBJ1-1; D is perhaps TRBD1 (6 bases). Trimming stripped 7 bases from V and 2 bases from J, with 17 bases between. There are 15 residues in the CDR3. CDR3 protein: CASMRGGARNTEAFF. DNA of the CDR3: TGTGCCAGCATGAGAGGGGGGGCGCGTAACACTGAAGCTTTCTTT.

This clonotype was counted many times. The chain links TRBV6-6 to TRBJ2-1; 10 nucleotides agree with TRBD2. This CDR3 contains 16 residues. The trim removed 11 bases at V and 4 bases at J, leaving 14 bases unmatched. CDR1 is MNHNY, CDR2 SVGAGI, per germline (reference sequence). CDR3 loop: CAGARASGSLYNEQFF. The CDR3 coding sequence is TGTGCCGGTGCTCGCGCTAGCGGGAGTTTATACAATGAGCAGTTCTTC.

This clonotype is medium-sized in the sample. The rearrangement links TRBV12-3 or TRBV12-4 to TRBJ2-1; 9 nucleotides line up with TRBD2. The CDR3 extends over 15 amino acids. J gave up 4 bases and V 7 bases, and 8 bases lay outside the gene matches. The CDR3 coding sequence is TGTGCCAGCACCCCGGATAGCGGGAGTTACAATGAGCAGTTCTTC. Protein sequence: CASTPDSGSYNEQFF.

This clonotype was counted ten times or more. CDR3 nucleotides: TGCGCCAGCAGCTTGGGACGACAGAGCACAGATACGCAGTATTTT. It codes for CASSLGRQSTDTQYF. This rearrangement joins TRBV5-1 to TRBJ2-3, with a tentative D call TRBD1 (5 bases). CDR1 is SGHRS, CDR2 YFSETQ, per germline. V was shortened by 0 bases and J by 0 bases, with 8 bases between the two germline ends. This CDR3 has 15 residues.

This clonotype was seen a few times. Germline is not matched at one junction end, which may reflect a read error. The chain employs TRBV4-2 and TRBJ2-5; D possibly matches TRBD1 or TRBD2 (5 bases each). In germline, CDR1 is LGHNA, CDR2 YNFKEQ. CDR3 size: 17 residues. DNA for the CDR3: TGTGCCAGCAGCCAAGATGAACTGGGGGTTAACCAAGACACCCAGTACTTT. Translated: CASSQDELGVNQDTQYF.

This clonotype occurred many times. The chain employs TRBV11-2 and TRBJ2-1; D is perhaps TRBD2 (6 bases). V lost 7 bases and J lost 3, with 16 bases in between. Germline values: CDR1 SGHAT, CDR2 FQNNGV. The CDR3 loop spans 15 amino acids. The CDR3 region has the DNA TGTGCCAGCAACCCTTCGGGACTTCACTACAATGAGCAGTTCTTC. Encoded protein: CASNPSGLHYNEQFF.

By sample fraction, this clonotype is medium-sized. The chain is built from TRBV13 and TRBJ1-2; TRBD1 is a possible D gene (6 bases). V gave up 8 bases and J gave up 10 bases, with 20 bases separating them. The CDR3 loop spans 13 amino acids. The germline CDR1 and CDR2 sequences are PRHDT and FYEKMQ (reference sequence). The CDR3 DNA sequence: TGTGCCAGCTCTCGGGACACAAACTCCGACTACACCTTC. It encodes CASSRDTNSDYTF. Combining the CDR3 with reference TRBV13 and TRBJ1-2 gives the whole variable domain AAGVIQSPRHLIKEKRETATLKCYPIPRHDTVYWYQQGPGQDPQFLISFYEKMQSDKGSIPDRFSAQQFSDYHSELNMSSLELGDSALYFCASSRDTNSDYTFGSGTRLTVV.

The CDR3 nucleotides are TGCGCCAGCAGCTTGGTAGCGGAACTCACAGATACGCAGTATTTT. Amino acid sequence: CASSLVAELTDTQYF. The V and J genes are TRBV5-1 and TRBJ2-3; tentatively, D is TRBD2 (6 bases). The germline V gene has CDR1 SGHRS and CDR2 YFSETQ. CDR3 size: 15 residues. Trimming took 0 bases from V and 2 from J, leaving 10 bases between them.

The V gene is TRBV20-1, the J gene TRBJ1-5; D not resolved. The CDR3 has 15 amino acids. Trimming removed 1 base at V and 5 bases at J, with 15 bases between. CDR1 and CDR2 from the germline V gene are DFQATT and SNEGSKA (reference sequence). CDR3 sequence reads: CSARGVGRADQPQHF. CDR3 sequence (DNA): TGCAGTGCTAGAGGAGTGGGAAGGGCGGATCAGCCCCAGCATTTT.

Comments on this clonotype: Possible read error: a much larger clone is one base away. The V call is TRBV20-1, the J call TRBJ2-1; 11 positions match TRBD1. The CDR3 runs to 14 residues. Germline V gives CDR1 DFQATT, CDR2 SNEGSKA (reference sequence). V lost 6 bases to trimming and J lost 8 bases; unmatched junction nucleotides: 9. CDR3 residues: CSAGQGAIKDEQFF. In DNA, the CDR3 is TGCAGTGCAGGACAGGGGGCAATCAAGGATGAGCAGTTCTTC.

The sample holds many counts of this clonotype. The chain is built from TRBV15 and TRBJ2-1; 9 nucleotides agree with TRBD2. Trimming cost V 0 bases and J 7 bases; bases outside gene matches: 7. The germline V gene encodes CDR1 LNHNV and CDR2 YYDKDF (reference sequence). The CDR3 runs 16 residues. CDR3 coding DNA: TGTGCCACCAGCAGAGATCCGGCTAGCGGGACGAATGAGCAGTTCTTC. Protein sequence: CATSRDPASGTNEQFF.

The table lists this clonotype with a few counts. The J gene is TRBJ2-7, the V gene TRBV4-2; 9 bases match TRBD1. CDR1 and CDR2 (germline): LGHNA, YNFKEQ. The CDR3 sequence is 14 residues long. Trimming cost V 3 bases and J 5 bases; bases outside gene matches: 5. The CDR3 sequence: CASSHKQGAHEQYF. The DNA for the CDR3 is TGTGCCAGCAGCCATAAACAGGGGGCGCACGAGCAGTACTTC.

This clonotype has only a few counts. The chain recombines TRBV28 with TRBJ1-1; possibly TRBD1 for D (5 bases). The CDR3 is 11 residues long. The germline CDR1 and CDR2 sequences are MDHEN and SYDVKM. Trimming pared 5 bases from V and 11 bases from J, leaving 12 bases between. CDR3 sequence (DNA): TGTGCCAGCAGTGGGGGTTACGAGGCTTTCTTT. Protein product: CASSGGYEAFF. The full variable domain, with the rest looked up from reference TRBV28 and TRBJ1-1, is DVKVTQSSRYLVKRTGEKVFLECVQDMDHENMFWYRQDPGLGLRLIYFSYDVKMKEKGDIPEGYSVSREKKERFSLILESASTNQTSMYLCASSGGYEAFFGQGTRLTVV.

The chain combines TRBV10-1 with TRBJ2-5; no clear D gene. Germline CDR1 is WNHNN and CDR2 is SYGVQD (reference sequence). The CDR3 extends over 12 amino acids. V lost 8 bases, J lost 1 base, and 8 bases lay in between. CDR3 in amino acids: CASGSAQETQYF. CDR3 DNA: TGCGCCAGCGGTAGTGCCCAAGAGACCCAGTACTTC.